The 26 T cell receptor beta chains below all came from one sample that was sequenced in a study of shared clonotypes between healthy human individuals. Assay used: immunoSEQ multiplex PCR; TCRdb lists only in-frame clones, some missing. This sample carries roughly 2 million clones, approximately 94% of them seen once, and the ten largest clones take 0.13%. The specimen was naive CD4+ T cells sorted from blood. Subset described: CD45RA+ positively selected. Source of these receptors: a man between 18 and 35 years old in good health.

This CDR3 reads CASSPGQTNTEAFF. CDR3 nucleotide sequence: TGCGCCAGCAGCCCTGGACAGACGAACACTGAAGCTTTCTTT. The rearrangement joins TRBV5-1 to TRBJ1-1; D possibly corresponds to TRBD1 (6 bases). Germline V gene lookup returns CDR1 SGHRS and CDR2 YFSETQ. CDR3 length: 14 amino acids. V was cut by 4 bases and J by 1 base, with 11 bases left in between.

The genes are TRBV5-1 and TRBJ2-7; possibly TRBD1 for D (6 bases). This CDR3 is built from 16 residues. Trimming took 3 bases from V and 2 from J, leaving 18 bases between them. Germline assignment: CDR1 SGHRS and CDR2 YFSETQ. Here the CDR3 reads CASSSLSGQGTYEQYF. CDR3 DNA: TGCGCCAGCAGCTCCCTCTCGGGGCAGGGGACCTACGAGCAGTACTTC.

The rearrangement links TRBV5-1 to TRBJ1-4; 8 positions match TRBD1. Germline CDR1 SGHRS, CDR2 YFSETQ. The CDR3 is 15 amino acids. Trimming removed 4 bases from V and 5 bases from J; junction bases left unmatched: 7. The CDR3 region has the DNA TGCGCCAGCAGCGAAGGGACAGGTCTCAATGAAAAACTGTTTTTT. Amino acid sequence: CASSEGTGLNEKLFF.

In this sample, this clone turned up once. This sequence joins TRBV6-5 and TRBJ2-1; 7 bases agree with TRBD2. Trimming took 8 bases from V and 2 from J; bases not matched to a gene: 9. CDR1 MNHEY and CDR2 SVGAGI come from the germline V gene. There are 15 residues in the CDR3. CDR3 DNA sequence: TGTGCCAGCTCCCGGGACTACTCCCCCTACAATGAGCAGTTCTTC. Its protein is CASSRDYSPYNEQFF.

CDR3 amino acids: CASSMNLVETQYF. The CDR3 coding sequence is TGTGCCAGTAGTATGAATTTGGTGGAGACCCAGTACTTC. This chain links TRBV19 with TRBJ2-5; D remains unclear. Per germline, CDR1 LNHDA and CDR2 SQIVND (reference sequence). The length of the CDR3 is 13 residues. V was cut by 3 bases and J by 5 bases, with 10 bases left in between. The entire variable domain, with the rest obtained from reference TRBV19 and TRBJ2-5, is as follows: DGGITQSPKYLFRKEGQNVTLSCEQNLNHDAMYWYRQDPGQGLRLIYYSQIVNDFQKGDIAEGYSVSREKKESFPLTVTSAQKNPTAFYLCASSMNLVETQYFGPGTRLLVL.

V and J are TRBV11-2 and TRBJ1-4, with D tentatively TRBD1 (5 bases). The CDR3 extends over 13 amino acids. The V gene's germline CDR1 is SGHAT and CDR2 FQNNGV. V shed 8 bases and J shed 7 bases, with 14 bases lying between them. In nucleotides, the CDR3 is TGTGCCAGCGCCAGCGGGGGTTTTGAAAAACTGTTTTTT. Its protein is CASASGGFEKLFF.

The chain is built from TRBV9 and TRBJ1-4; D is possibly TRBD1 (5 bases). V gave up 3 bases and J gave up 8 bases, with 14 bases separating them. Germline V lookup: CDR1 SGDLS, CDR2 YYNGEE. The CDR3 consists of 14 residues. CDR3 sequence: CASSAGDRSEKLFF. DNA of the CDR3: TGTGCCAGCAGCGCTGGGGACCGATCCGAAAAACTGTTTTTT.

V and J are TRBV6-1 and TRBJ2-7; the D is unclear. Germline-derived CDR1 and CDR2 are MNHNS and SASEGT. The CDR3 has 12 amino acids. Trimming shortened V by 3 bases and J by 2 bases, and 5 bases separated the two germline ends. The CDR3, as DNA: TGTGCCAGCAGTGAGTGGCCCTACGAGCAGTACTTC. Its translation is CASSEWPYEQYF.

This clone was picked up a small number of times. The chain recombines TRBV5-4 with TRBJ1-6; tentatively, D is TRBD1 (5 bases). Germline V gene sequence: CDR1 SGHNT, CDR2 YYREEE (reference sequence). The V end was cut by 5 bases, the J end by 7 bases, with 10 bases between. This CDR3 is 13 amino acids long. CDR3 in DNA: TGTGCCAGCAGAGGGGAAGGGAATTCACCCCTCCACTTT. Amino acid sequence: CASRGEGNSPLHF.

This clone was recorded only once. This sequence joins TRBV11-2 and TRBJ2-7; TRBD1 might be the D (6 bases). V was clipped by 0 bases and J by 5 bases, with 14 bases between them. CDR1 and CDR2 (germline): SGHAT, FQNNGV. The CDR3 totals 15 residues. CDR3 DNA: TGTGCCAGCAGCTTAGACGGGACACGTCGAGACGAGCAGTACTTC. This codes for CASSLDGTRRDEQYF.

The CDR3: CASSQVRDTSEAFF. CDR3 coding DNA: TGTGCCAGCAGCCAAGTCAGGGACACGTCGGAAGCTTTCTTT. The chain has TRBV4-2 and TRBJ1-1; a possible D gene is TRBD1 (6 bases). Germline assignment: CDR1 LGHNA and CDR2 YNFKEQ. The CDR3 runs to 14 residues. Trimming took 1 base from V and 8 from J, leaving 14 bases between them.

This rearrangement joins TRBV2 to TRBJ2-2; possibly TRBD1 for D (6 bases). This CDR3 is 14 amino acids long. Per germline, CDR1 SNHLY and CDR2 FYNNEI. Trimming took off 5 bases at V and 5 bases at J, with 12 bases between the two ends. The CDR3 region has the DNA TGTGCCAGCAGTACCGAACAGGGAACCGGGGAGCTGTTTTTT. Its translation: CASSTEQGTGELFF.

The J gene is TRBJ1-4, the V gene TRBV11-3; the D gene is possibly TRBD1 (5 bases). Per germline, CDR1 SGHNT and CDR2 YENEEA. The CDR3 has 13 amino acids. V gave up 5 bases and J gave up 8 bases, with 12 bases separating them. CDR3 region: CASSLLPGEKLFF. The CDR3 DNA sequence: TGTGCCAGCAGCCTCCTACCAGGGGAAAAACTGTTTTTT.

The gene calls are TRBV5-5 and TRBJ2-3; 8 nucleotides match TRBD2. Looked up from germline, CDR1 is SGHKS and CDR2 is YYEKEE (reference sequence). This CDR3 comprises 15 residues. After removal of 2 bases from V and 7 bases from J, the junction contained 9 bases not matched to a gene. The CDR3 region is CASSFPGTRGYTQYF. CDR3 bases: TGTGCCAGCAGCTTCCCCGGGACTAGAGGGTATACGCAGTATTTT.

V usage is TRBV7-9 and J usage is TRBJ2-2, with 7 bases that match TRBD2. CDR3 size: 16 residues. V shed 5 bases and J 1 base; nucleotides not matched to a gene: 7. CDR1 and CDR2 (germline): SEHNR, FQNEAQ (reference sequence). The CDR3 DNA reads as TGTGCCAGCAGCCCCGAGCCGGGGGGGAACACCGGGGAGCTGTTTTTT. Residues: CASSPEPGGNTGELFF.

This chain uses TRBV11-1 with TRBJ2-7; 7 bases align to TRBD1. This CDR3 is 15 amino acids long. With V trimmed by 5 bases and J by 2 bases, 9 bases remained unmatched. Germline V gene lookup returns CDR1 SGHAT and CDR2 FQDESV (reference sequence). Written as DNA, the CDR3 is TGTGCCAGCAGCCCCCAGGGGCAGGGGGCCTACGAGCAGTACTTC. Encoded protein: CASSPQGQGAYEQYF.

This rearrangement joins TRBV11-3 to TRBJ2-1; 14 bases match TRBD2. V was pared by 1 base and J by 6 bases, with 8 bases of the junction left unmatched. Germline assignment: CDR1 SGHNT and CDR2 YENEEA. The CDR3 runs 18 residues. CDR3 sequence (DNA): TGTGCCAGCAGCTTAGGGACTAGCGGGAGGTTAGGTGGCAATGAGCAGTTCTTC. Translated, it gives CASSLGTSGRLGGNEQFF.

The chain combines TRBV30 with TRBJ1-2, with a weak D call TRBD1 (6 bases). The CDR3 runs to 14 residues. Germline loops: CDR1 GTSNPN, CDR2 SVGIG (reference sequence). V lost 3 bases to trimming and J lost 0 bases, with 11 bases between them. The CDR3 is CAWRLDSANYGYTF. The CDR3 region has the DNA TGTGCCTGGAGGCTGGACAGTGCTAACTATGGCTACACCTTC.

The V call is TRBV9, the J call TRBJ1-2; D is ambiguous. The CDR3 has 12 amino acids. Germline V lookup: CDR1 SGDLS, CDR2 YYNGEE. This CDR3 is CTPRTRGRGYTF. In DNA, the CDR3 is TGTACTCCACGGACCCGCGGTCGTGGCTACACCTTC.

The chain carries TRBV6-5 and TRBJ2-7; tentative D call: TRBD1 (6 bases). The ends were cut back, 7 bases at V and 5 bases at J, with 18 bases in the middle. Germline V gives CDR1 MNHEY, CDR2 SVGAGI. The length of the CDR3 is 14 residues. CDR3 coding DNA: TGTGCCAGCAAGAGGGCCTTTGGGGGCGACGAGCAGTACTTC. Translating gives CASKRAFGGDEQYF.

The V call is TRBV7-8, the J call TRBJ1-1, with a weak D call TRBD1 (6 bases). CDR3 length: 14 residues. Trimming pared 5 bases from V and 3 bases from J, leaving 13 bases between. The germline V gene has CDR1 SGHVS and CDR2 FQNEAQ. CDR3 DNA: TGTGCCAGCAGCGTCAGGGGAGGCGACACTGAAGCTTTCTTT. Protein product: CASSVRGGDTEAFF. Full variable domain (rest looked up from reference TRBV7-8 and TRBJ1-1): GAGVSQSPRYKVAKRGQDVALRCDPISGHVSLFWYQQALGQGPEFLTYFQNEAQLDKSGLPSDRFFAERPEGSVSTLKIQRTQQEDSAVYLCASSVRGGDTEAFFGQGTRLTVV.

About this clone itself: Other nucleotide sequences in the sample specify the same CDR3. The chain couples TRBV7-2 to TRBJ1-4; D remains unclear. Germline loops: CDR1 SGHTA, CDR2 FQGNSA. The CDR3 covers 13 residues. V shed 1 base and J shed 2 bases, with 2 bases lying between them. Here the CDR3 DNA reads TGTGCCAGCAGCTTAGGCACTAATGAAAAACTGTTTTTT. Translation gives CASSLGTNEKLFF.

The rearrangement joins TRBV2 to TRBJ2-2; 11 nucleotides line up with TRBD1. The V and J ends lost 6 bases and 5 bases, in that order; junction bases with no gene match: 5. The CDR3 is 15 amino acids. Germline CDR1 is SNHLY and CDR2 is FYNNEI. The CDR3 DNA follows: TGTGCCAGCAGAGAGAGGGACAGGGGGACCGGGGAGCTGTTTTTT. Encoded protein: CASRERDRGTGELFF.

The J gene is TRBJ2-1, the V gene TRBV30; TRBD2 matches at 9 bases. CDR3 size: 16 residues. Per the germline V gene, CDR1 is GTSNPN and CDR2 is SVGIG (reference sequence). V lost 2 bases to trimming and J lost 1 base; unmatched junction nucleotides: 6. Here the CDR3 DNA reads TGTGCCTGGAGTCGCAGCCTAGCGGGGTCCTACAATGAGCAGTTCTTC. Its protein is CAWSRSLAGSYNEQFF.

The genes are TRBV18 and TRBJ2-7; perhaps TRBD2 as D (6 bases). V was cut by 2 bases and J by 3 bases, with 17 bases left in between. The germline CDR1 and CDR2 sequences are KGHSH and LQKENI. The CDR3 consists of 16 residues. The CDR3, as DNA: TGTGCCAGCTCACCAAATGGCGGGGAGGTTATCTACGAGCAGTACTTC. It specifies CASSPNGGEVIYEQYF.

The V and J genes are TRBV6-5 and TRBJ1-4; the match to TRBD1 covers 8 bases. CDR1 and CDR2 (germline): MNHEY, SVGAGI. With V trimmed by 6 bases and J by 8 bases, 11 bases remained unmatched. This CDR3 is built from 15 residues. In DNA, the CDR3 is TGTGCCAGCAGAAAACGACAGGGGAGGGAGGAAAAACTGTTTTTT. Protein sequence: CASRKRQGREEKLFF.